This T cell receptor beta chain is drawn from a study of blood T cell repertoires in COVID-19. Generated by immunoSEQ multiplex PCR, the TCRdb table keeps only in-frame clones and is missing some. The sample includes 150,000 to 250,000 clones, 94% of them seen just once. Germline values: CDR1 LNHDA, CDR2 SQIVND (reference sequence). Trimming removed 7 bases from V and 4 bases from J, with 19 bases in between. This CDR3 is 15 amino acids long. Seattle-derived patients entered the study during active infection and were followed longitudinally. V usage is TRBV19 and J usage is TRBJ1-2; a possible D gene is TRBD1 (6 bases). The receptor's source is a man aged 30 to 39 with COVID-19, enrolled during active disease. Specimen: peripheral blood. This CDR3 is CASTSQSQGFYGYTF. DNA for the CDR3: TGTGCCAGTACCTCGCAAAGTCAGGGGTTCTATGGCTACACCTTC.